The 8 T cell receptor beta chains below come from one sample, sequenced in a study of CD4 and CD8 cells across lung adenocarcinoma regions. TCRdb passed the PCR reads through MiXCR, listing each CDR3 protein once. In the table there are approximately 12,000 distinct CDR3 sequences, less than 60% of which are singletons. Sequenced sample: CD8+ T cells from the margin of a lung tumor. These TCRs come from a female donor with lung adenocarcinoma. The CD4 and CD8 labels of this study may be unreliable.

The chain is built from TRBV27 and TRBJ2-1; D remains unclear. The length of the CDR3 is 12 residues. The V gene lost 3 bases and the J gene lost 9 bases, with 9 bases spanning the gap. Germline CDR1 MNHEY, CDR2 SMNVEV (reference sequence). The CDR3 sequence is CASSFQASEQFF. The CDR3 coding sequence is TGTGCCAGCAGTTTCCAAGCCTCTGAGCAGTTCTTC.

J is TRBJ1-1 and V is TRBV29-1, with D possibly being TRBD1 (6 bases). The CDR3 contains 13 residues. Germline V gives CDR1 SQVTM, CDR2 ANQGSEA. The V and J ends lost 0 bases and 8 bases respectively, with 13 bases between them. The CDR3 bases are TGCAGCGTTGAAGATGCCGGGACACTAGAAGCTTTCTTT. It translates to CSVEDAGTLEAFF.

This clonotype qualifies as large. V gene TRBV6-5 combines with J gene TRBJ2-2; 9 bases are shared with TRBD1. Trimming removed 7 bases from V and 5 bases from J; junction bases left unmatched: 5. This CDR3 has 14 residues. Germline V lookup: CDR1 MNHEY, CDR2 SVGAGI. The chain's CDR3 is CASKGTGITGELFF. CDR3 nucleotides: TGTGCCAGCAAAGGGACAGGGATTACCGGGGAGCTGTTTTTT.

Judged by abundance, this clonotype is medium-sized. The CDR3 coding sequence is TGTGCCAGCAGTGTTTTGAGACACCTCGTTTATGGCTACACCTTC. Translated: CASSVLRHLVYGYTF. The chain has TRBV6-1 and TRBJ1-2, with D unclear. The CDR3 is 15 amino acids. Germline assignment: CDR1 MNHNS and CDR2 SASEGT. Trimming took off 4 bases at V and 5 bases at J, with 17 bases between the two ends.

This chain joins TRBV12-3 or TRBV12-4 and TRBJ1-1; no definite D call. This CDR3 has 13 amino acids. V lost 6 bases and J lost 3, with 11 bases in between. CDR3 protein: CASRGGGYTEAFF. CDR3 sequence (DNA): TGTGCCAGCAGGGGAGGAGGATACACTGAAGCTTTCTTT.

The rearrangement joins TRBV6-1 to TRBJ2-4; TRBD1 or TRBD2 may be the D gene (5 bases each). Germline assignment: CDR1 MNHNS and CDR2 SASEGT. This CDR3 region has 16 residues. The CDR3 sequence is CASRASGQRAKNTQYF. CDR3 nucleotide sequence: TGTGCGAGCCGTGCCTCGGGGCAGCGAGCCAAAAATACTCAGTACTTC.

This clonotype was seen a single time. This chain links TRBV10-3 with TRBJ1-3, with D possibly matching TRBD1 (6 bases). Trimming took off 10 bases at V and 1 base at J, with 11 bases between the two ends. This CDR3 contains 13 residues. From germline, CDR1 is ENHRY and CDR2 SYGVKD. This CDR3 is CATKQGSGNTIYF. The CDR3, as DNA: TGTGCCACCAAACAGGGATCTGGAAACACCATATATTTT.

In this sample, this clonotype turned up a few times. The chain uses TRBV9 and TRBJ2-3; TRBD2 aligns across 11 bases. Germline trimming cut 3 bases from V and 5 bases from J; bases unmatched to any gene: 17. CDR1 is SGDLS and CDR2 is YYNGEE in the germline V gene. This CDR3 is 19 amino acids long. For the CDR3, the DNA is TGTGCCAGCAGCGCACGTAGCCTCCTAGCGGGGGGAGGTATAGATACGCAGTATTTT. Translating gives CASSARSLLAGGGIDTQYF.